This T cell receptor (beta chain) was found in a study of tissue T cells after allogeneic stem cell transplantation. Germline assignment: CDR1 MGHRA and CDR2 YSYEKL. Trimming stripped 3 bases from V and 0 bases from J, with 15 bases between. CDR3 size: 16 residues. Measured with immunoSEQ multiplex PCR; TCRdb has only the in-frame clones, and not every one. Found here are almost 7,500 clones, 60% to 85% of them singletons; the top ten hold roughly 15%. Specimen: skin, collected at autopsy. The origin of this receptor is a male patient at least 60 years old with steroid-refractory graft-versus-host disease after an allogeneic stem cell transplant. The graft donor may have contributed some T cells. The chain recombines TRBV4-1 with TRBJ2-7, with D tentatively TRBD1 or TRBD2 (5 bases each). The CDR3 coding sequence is TGCGCCAGCAGCCATGGGAGCCGGGACGGCTCCTACGAGCAGTACTTC. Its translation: CASSHGSRDGSYEQYF.